What follows are 27 T cell receptor beta chains derived from one specimen sequenced in a study of cytomegalovirus exposure and HLA in healthy donors. 13 Jbeta primers and 60 Vbeta primers were used for the PCR. Data came from immunoSEQ multiplex PCR; TCRdb stores just in-frame clones and leaves some out. This table has 150,000 to 200,000 clones, roughly 87% appearing once. Source material: PBMCs. Receptor source: a woman aged 45-60 years in good health and CMV-seronegative.

The chain has TRBV9 and TRBJ1-1; 7 nucleotides align to TRBD1. Germline CDR1 SGDLS, CDR2 YYNGEE. The junction had 11 bases not matched to a gene; V was cut back by 3 bases and J by 3 bases. This CDR3 is 16 amino acids long. This CDR3 is CASSDQQGIGHTEAFF. The CDR3 DNA follows: TGTGCCAGCAGCGACCAACAGGGGATTGGACACACTGAAGCTTTCTTT.

Here the CDR3 reads CASSFLAVGTEAFF. CDR3 DNA: TGTGCCAGCAGCTTTTTAGCGGTGGGCACTGAAGCTTTCTTT. This sequence joins TRBV7-6 and TRBJ1-1; D is unclear. CDR3 length: 14 residues. With 3 bases removed from V and 4 bases from J, the gap between germline ends came to 12 bases. In germline, CDR1 is SGHVS, CDR2 FNYEAQ.

The rearrangement uses TRBV7-9 and TRBJ1-1; D gene ambiguous. V lost 1 base and J lost 4, with 13 bases in between. Germline V gene sequence: CDR1 SEHNR, CDR2 FQNEAQ (reference sequence). CDR3 length: 15 residues. This chain's CDR3 is CASSLGSGWGTEAFF. The CDR3, as DNA: TGTGCCAGCAGCTTAGGTTCGGGGTGGGGCACTGAAGCTTTCTTT.

This clone was detected only once. CDR3 DNA: TGCGCCAGCAGCTTGGAAATGGCTAATTCACCCCTCCACTTT. Protein product: CASSLEMANSPLHF. The chain carries TRBV5-1 and TRBJ1-6; D gene uncertain. This CDR3 is built from 14 residues. The V end lost 0 bases, the J end lost 6 bases, and 7 bases lay between the germline ends. CDR1 is SGHRS, CDR2 YFSETQ, per germline.

The chain uses TRBV20-1 and TRBJ2-7; 8 bases align to TRBD2. Trimming at V came to 4 bases and at J to 4 bases, leaving 0 bases not matched to a gene. The CDR3 spans 11 residues. The germline gives CDR1 DFQATT, CDR2 SNEGSKA (reference sequence). CDR3 DNA sequence: TGCAGTGCTAAGCGGGGGTACGAGCAGTACTTC. Protein: CSAKRGYEQYF.

The chain has TRBV6-1 and TRBJ2-5; D is uncertain. The CDR3 has 12 amino acids. V lost 5 bases to trimming and J lost 5 bases, with 9 bases between them. Germline CDR1 is MNHNS and CDR2 is SASEGT. CDR3 DNA: TGTGCCAGCAGTCCCCGCCAGGAGACCCAGTACTTC. Its translation: CASSPRQETQYF.

The chain employs TRBV5-6 and TRBJ2-7; 10 bases are shared with TRBD2. After removal of 2 bases from V and 7 bases from J, the junction contained 6 bases not matched to a gene. The CDR3 is 14 residues long. CDR1 is SGHDT, CDR2 YYEEEE, per germline. CDR3 sequence: CASSLGLAAGEQYF. The CDR3 coding sequence is TGTGCCAGCAGCTTAGGACTAGCGGCGGGGGAGCAGTACTTC.

V usage is TRBV25-1 and J usage is TRBJ1-2, with 7 bases fitting TRBD1. The CDR3 has 14 residues. Germline trimming cut 1 base from V and 4 bases from J; bases unmatched to any gene: 3. The V gene's germline CDR1 is MGHDK and CDR2 SYGVNS. The CDR3 reads CASSESAGGYGYTF. CDR3 nucleotide sequence: TGTGCCAGCAGTGAATCGGCAGGGGGCTATGGCTACACCTTC.

This chain links TRBV11-2 with TRBJ1-1, with TRBD1 identical over 8 bases. CDR1 is SGHAT, CDR2 FQNNGV, per germline. There are 13 residues in the CDR3. V shed 4 bases, J shed 11 bases, and the junction held 9 bases outside the gene matches. The DNA of the CDR3 is TGTGCCAGCAGCTACGCCAGGGGGCCGGGCGCTTTCTTT. Its protein product is CASSYARGPGAFF.

This chain joins TRBV10-3 and TRBJ2-7; D call uncertain. Trimming took 2 bases from V and 4 from J, leaving 6 bases between them. The germline gives CDR1 ENHRY, CDR2 SYGVKD. This CDR3 is 12 amino acids long. The DNA for the CDR3 is TGTGCCATCAGTGAGAATAGATACGAGCAGTACTTC. Translated, it gives CAISENRYEQYF.

The V call is TRBV2, the J call TRBJ1-1, with D hard to call. The CDR3 sequence is 13 residues long. CDR1 SNHLY and CDR2 FYNNEI come from the germline V gene. V was trimmed by 8 bases and J by 2 bases, leaving 12 bases between them. CDR3 sequence reads: CASRQEGNTEAFF. In DNA, the CDR3 is TGTGCCAGCCGCCAGGAGGGAAACACTGAAGCTTTCTTT. The variable domain in full, completed from reference TRBV2 and TRBJ1-1, reads EPEVTQTPSHQVTQMGQEVILRCVPISNHLYFYWYRQILGQKVEFLVSFYNNEISEKSEIFDDQFSVERPDGSNFTLKIRSTKLEDSAMYFCASRQEGNTEAFFGQGTRLTVV.

The chain joins TRBV28 to TRBJ1-1; D is perhaps TRBD1 (6 bases). The CDR3 covers 15 residues. Trimming took off 5 bases at V and 5 bases at J, with 18 bases between the two ends. Per germline, CDR1 MDHEN and CDR2 SYDVKM. The CDR3 protein is CASSPRTARWTEAFF. DNA of the CDR3: TGTGCCAGCAGTCCGAGGACAGCCAGATGGACTGAAGCTTTCTTT.

V is TRBV9 and J is TRBJ2-1; 12 bases are a match to TRBD1. This CDR3 comprises 15 residues. Germline loops: CDR1 SGDLS, CDR2 YYNGEE. J lost 6 bases, V lost 3 bases, and 4 bases had no gene match. This chain's CDR3 is CASSAGQGAPNEQFF. The CDR3 nucleotides read TGTGCCAGCAGCGCGGGACAGGGGGCCCCCAATGAGCAGTTCTTC. Drawing the rest from reference TRBV9 and TRBJ2-1, the complete variable domain is DSGVTQTPKHLITATGQRVTLRCSPRSGDLSVYWYQQSLDQGLQFLIQYYNGEERAKGNILERFSAQQFPDLHSELNLSSLELGDSALYFCASSAGQGAPNEQFFGPGTRLTVL.

The chain uses TRBV12-5 and TRBJ2-7, with TRBD1 identical over 7 bases. V was pared by 7 bases and J by 5 bases, with 8 bases of the junction left unmatched. Germline loops: CDR1 LGHNT, CDR2 FRNRAP. This CDR3 has 13 residues. CDR3 DNA: TGTGCTAGTGCCCTAACAGGGGCAAACGAGCAGTACTTC. Protein sequence: CASALTGANEQYF.

The J gene is TRBJ1-1, the V gene TRBV5-1; 8 bases match TRBD1. Germline loops: CDR1 SGHRS, CDR2 YFSETQ. The CDR3 extends over 15 amino acids. V gave up 3 bases and J gave up 1 base; unmatched junction bases: 5. The CDR3 DNA reads as TGCGCCAGCAGCTCGCAGGGGGCGCCGAACACTGAAGCTTTCTTT. Its translation: CASSSQGAPNTEAFF.

This clone showed up just once. The genes are TRBV29-1 and TRBJ2-7; 10 nucleotides align to TRBD1. In germline, CDR1 is SQVTM, CDR2 ANQGSEA. The CDR3 consists of 13 residues. V trimming: 7 bases; J trimming: 4 bases; junction bases outside the gene matches: 7. CDR3 sequence: CSAGTGEEYEQYF. CDR3 bases: TGCAGCGCGGGGACAGGGGAGGAATACGAGCAGTACTTC.

The chain combines TRBV5-1 with TRBJ2-3; the match to TRBD1 covers 8 bases. The V gene end was trimmed by 7 bases and the J gene end by 2 bases; junction bases not matched to a gene: 6. CDR3 size: 14 residues. CDR1 is SGHRS and CDR2 is YFSETQ in the germline V gene. The CDR3 protein is CASQGAQVTDTQYF. As DNA, the CDR3 is TGCGCCAGCCAGGGGGCGCAGGTCACAGATACGCAGTATTTT. Complete variable domain (other parts from reference TRBV5-1 and TRBJ2-3): KAGVTQTPRYLIKTRGQQVTLSCSPISGHRSVSWYQQTPGQGLQFLFEYFSETQRNKGNFPGRFSGRQFSNSRSEMNVSTLELGDSALYLCASQGAQVTDTQYFGPGTRLTVL.

The chain employs TRBV5-4 and TRBJ2-3; the match to TRBD2 covers 7 bases. Germline V gene data show CDR1 as SGHNT and CDR2 as YYREEE (reference sequence). This CDR3 spans 14 amino acids. Trimming cost V 4 bases and J 5 bases; bases outside gene matches: 7. In nucleotides, the CDR3 is TGTGCCAGCAGCGAAAAGGGAGGGCGAGATACGCAGTATTTT. Residues: CASSEKGGRDTQYF.

This rearrangement joins TRBV27 to TRBJ1-6; 9 bases are a match to TRBD1. The length of the CDR3 is 16 residues. Trimming at V came to 8 bases and at J to 10 bases, leaving 15 bases not matched to a gene. The germline V gene encodes CDR1 MNHEY and CDR2 SMNVEV (reference sequence). In nucleotides, the CDR3 is TGTGCCAGCCGAAACCGCGGGACAGGGTTGGGGTCACCCCTCCACTTT. Encoded protein: CASRNRGTGLGSPLHF.

The J gene is TRBJ1-2, the V gene TRBV28; 10 bases are shared with TRBD1. V trimming: 5 bases; J trimming: 1 base; junction bases outside the gene matches: 10. There are 17 residues in the CDR3. Germline V gene data show CDR1 as MDHEN and CDR2 as SYDVKM. The CDR3 loop reads CASSMRGTGVINYGYTF. CDR3 sequence (DNA): TGTGCCAGCAGTATGCGGGGGACAGGGGTGATTAACTATGGCTACACCTTC.

CDR3 sequence reads: CASSPGRGSPLHF. CDR3 coding DNA: TGTGCCAGCAGCCCGGGGAGGGGTTCACCCCTCCACTTT. The V gene is TRBV7-9, the J gene TRBJ1-6, with D maybe TRBD1 (5 bases). Trimming stripped 5 bases from V and 9 bases from J, with 11 bases between. The CDR3 is made up of 13 amino acids. Germline CDR1 is SEHNR and CDR2 is FQNEAQ (reference sequence).

The chain employs TRBV19 and TRBJ2-2; D unresolved. The V end was cut by 5 bases, the J end by 4 bases, with 8 bases between. The CDR3 spans 13 residues. CDR1 and CDR2 (germline): LNHDA, SQIVND (reference sequence). The CDR3 loop reads CASSATVTGELFF. DNA for the CDR3: TGTGCCAGTAGTGCAACAGTCACCGGGGAGCTGTTTTTT.

This chain uses TRBV2 with TRBJ1-1; maybe TRBD1 (6 bases). The germline gives CDR1 SNHLY, CDR2 FYNNEI. The CDR3 extends over 14 amino acids. V lost 5 bases, J lost 0 bases, and 10 bases lay in between. The CDR3 here is CASSTGQMNTEAFF. The CDR3 DNA sequence: TGTGCCAGCAGTACGGGACAAATGAACACTGAAGCTTTCTTT.

The chain links TRBV2 to TRBJ1-2; 8 bases line up with TRBD1. V was clipped by 6 bases and J by 6 bases; unmatched bases: 12. Germline CDR1 SNHLY, CDR2 FYNNEI. The CDR3 length is 15 residues. The CDR3 loop reads CASSVAPGGGNGYTF. Here the CDR3 DNA reads TGTGCCAGCAGCGTCGCTCCAGGGGGCGGGAATGGCTACACCTTC.

V is TRBV5-1 and J is TRBJ1-1; tentative D call: TRBD1 (5 bases). This CDR3 comprises 11 residues. V lost 4 bases to trimming and J lost 7 bases, with 8 bases between them. Germline V lookup: CDR1 SGHRS, CDR2 YFSETQ. The CDR3 nucleotides read TGCGCCAGCAGCATCCAGGGTGAAGCTTTCTTT. It codes for CASSIQGEAFF.

This clone appeared a few times. V and J are TRBV7-9 and TRBJ2-5, with D possibly being TRBD2 (5 bases). The CDR3 has 16 residues. CDR1 is SEHNR, CDR2 FQNEAQ, per germline (reference sequence). The germline V and J ends were trimmed by 7 bases and 5 bases, with 23 bases remaining between them. The CDR3 sequence is CASNELRAQSSETQYF. CDR3 sequence (DNA): TGTGCCAGCAACGAATTGAGGGCCCAGTCGTCGGAGACCCAGTACTTC.

This sequence joins TRBV5-1 and TRBJ2-3; maybe TRBD1 (5 bases). Germline V gene data show CDR1 as SGHRS and CDR2 as YFSETQ. The CDR3 extends over 14 amino acids. The germline V and J ends were trimmed by 7 bases and 6 bases, with 18 bases remaining between them. The CDR3 region is CASAAQGNSDTQYF. CDR3 in DNA: TGCGCCAGCGCCGCGCAGGGAAATTCTGATACGCAGTATTTT.